This TCR beta chain derives from a study of shared clonotypes between healthy human individuals. About the research overall: Three CD4 naive, three CD4 memory, two CD8 naive and one CD8 memory plate were used per donor.

As for this clone: Its antigen is unidentified.

Overall study findings and caveats: Rarefaction revealed incomplete sorted-subset sequencing despite large depth. Approximately 5% was the fraction of naive CD4 clonotypes found shared across a few donors.

Germline V lookup: CDR1 LNHDA, CDR2 SQIVND (reference sequence). This CDR3 is 15 amino acids long. The V end was cut by 6 bases, the J end by 0 bases, with 15 bases between. Sequencing used immunoSEQ multiplex PCR; TCRdb keeps in-frame clones, though not all of them. Of some 2.1 million clones in the sample, about 95% were seen once. The sequenced sample consisted of naive CD4+ T cells sorted from blood. Stated subset: CD45RA+ positively selected. V and J are TRBV19 and TRBJ2-7; D is perhaps TRBD1 (6 bases). The source of this sequence is a man younger than 30 in good health. The CDR3 DNA reads TGTGCCAGTAGGCTCAGAGGGGGAAGCTCCTACGAGCAGTACTTC. Its translation is CASRLRGGSSYEQYF.